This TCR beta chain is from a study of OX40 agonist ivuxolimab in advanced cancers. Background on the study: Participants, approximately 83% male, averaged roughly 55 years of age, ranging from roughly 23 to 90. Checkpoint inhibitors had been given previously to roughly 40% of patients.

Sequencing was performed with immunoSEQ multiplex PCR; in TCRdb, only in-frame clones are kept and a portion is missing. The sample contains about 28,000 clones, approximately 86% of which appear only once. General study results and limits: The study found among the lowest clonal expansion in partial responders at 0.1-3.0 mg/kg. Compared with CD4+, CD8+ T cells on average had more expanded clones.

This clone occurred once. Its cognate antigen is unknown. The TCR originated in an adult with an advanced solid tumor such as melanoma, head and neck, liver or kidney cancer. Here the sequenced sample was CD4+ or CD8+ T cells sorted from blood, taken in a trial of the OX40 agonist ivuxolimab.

The CDR3 here is CASSQAGTLHYGYTF. DNA for the CDR3: TGTGCCAGCAGCCAAGCCGGGACATTACACTATGGCTACACCTTC. The chain links TRBV11-2 to TRBJ1-2, with D possibly being TRBD1 (6 bases). Germline V gives CDR1 SGHAT, CDR2 FQNNGV. The CDR3 spans 15 residues. With 5 bases removed from V and 3 bases from J, the gap between germline ends came to 16 bases.